The rows below give T cell receptor beta chains drawn from one sample of a study of T-cell memory formation after mild COVID-19. Each CDR3 protein gets one entry after TCRdb re-called the 5' RACE reads with MiXCR. The sample records around 300,000 distinct CDR3 sequences, approximately 15% being singletons. Sequencing was performed on PBMCs or a T cell subset sorted from them (not recorded which). The receptors derive from a man younger than 35 who had mild COVID-19 (a few samples of this study predate the infection). Cell type and time point are not known. Each CDR3 is given with its conserved first and last residue. Each record gives: D gene, V gene, clone size, J gene, CDR3 DNA, CDR3 protein. A D gene is named only where the DNA matches it firmly. Clone sizes are given selectively: once, few, many, or a class where the clone is expanded.

-	TRBV14	few	TRBJ1-1	TGTGCCAGCAGCCAAGATCGTTTGTCTGAAGCTTTCTTT	CASSQDRLSEAFF
-	TRBV7-9	-	TRBJ2-3	TGTGCCAGCAGCTTAGTGACGGGTACGCAGTATTTT	CASSLVTGTQYF
TRBD1	TRBV5-1	-	TRBJ2-7	TGCGCCAGCAGGCGGACAGGGGCCTACGAGCAGTACTTC	CASRRTGAYEQYF
-	TRBV7-9	-	TRBJ2-5	TGTGCCAGCAGCTTAGGACTCCTCAACTCCGGCGAGACCCAGTACTTC	CASSLGLLNSGETQYF
-	TRBV6-6	-	TRBJ1-4	TGTGCCAGCGACCGGGGGGATGAAAAACTGTTTTTT	CASDRGDEKLFF
-	TRBV7-2	few	TRBJ2-6	TGTGCCAGCAGCTACGAGGGGGGATATGGGGCCAACGTCCTGACTTTC	CASSYEGGYGANVLTF
TRBD1	TRBV5-1	few	TRBJ2-3	TGCGCCAGCAGCTCAATCGGGACAGACCTCACAGATACGCAGTATTTT	CASSSIGTDLTDTQYF
TRBD1	TRBV20-1	-	TRBJ2-4	TGCAGTGCATACGGGACAGGGGAGCGGAAAAACATTCAGTACTTC	CSAYGTGERKNIQYF
-	TRBV5-1	few	TRBJ1-1	TGCGCCAGCAGCTCTCTTTACTCTGACACTGAAGCTTTCTTT	CASSSLYSDTEAFF
-	TRBV4-1	-	TRBJ2-7	TGCGCCAGCAGCCAAGAATGGTACATTGGGAGGACCTACGAGCAGTACTTC	CASSQEWYIGRTYEQYF
-	TRBV6-2/TRBV6-3	-	TRBJ1-5	TGTGCCAGCAGAGGGGGGAGTTATAGCAATCAGCCCCAGCATTTT	CASRGGSYSNQPQHF
-	TRBV28	-	TRBJ1-2	TGTGCCAGCAGCACGGGACCTATATATGGCTACACCTTC	CASSTGPIYGYTF
TRBD1	TRBV3-1	few	TRBJ2-1	TGTGCCAGCAGCCAAGGGGGACAGGGTGTCGGTGAGCAGTTCTTC	CASSQGGQGVGEQFF
TRBD1	TRBV7-2	few	TRBJ2-5	TGTGCCAGCAGCCGGGACAGCCAGGGGGAGACCCAGTACTTC	CASSRDSQGETQYF
-	TRBV6-5	-	TRBJ1-2	TGTGCCAGCAGTTACTCAAGGTCGTCAAGAGGGGGCTACACCTTC	CASSYSRSSRGGYTF
-	TRBV6-5	-	TRBJ1-2	TGTGCCAGCAGTTACTCAGGGGTTCCGGACTATGGCTACACCTTC	CASSYSGVPDYGYTF
TRBD2	TRBV10-3	few	TRBJ2-1	TGTGCCATCAGGGGGACTAGCGGCAATGAGCAGTTCTTC	CAIRGTSGNEQFF
-	TRBV6-5	-	TRBJ1-2	TGTGCCATCAGTGAGAGTGGACCTACGACCTATGGCTACACCTTC	CAISESGPTTYGYTF
-	TRBV9	-	TRBJ2-3	TGTGCCAGCAGCGCCCCATTACGCACAGATACGCAGTATTTT	CASSAPLRTDTQYF
TRBD1	TRBV6-5	-	TRBJ2-1	TGTGCCAGCAGCCAGGGGGCTTTCAGTGAGCAGTTCTTC	CASSQGAFSEQFF
-	TRBV6-1	-	TRBJ2-5	TGTGCCAGCAGTGAAGGAGGGACCCAGTACTTC	CASSEGGTQYF
-	TRBV7-6	few	TRBJ1-4	TGTGCCAGCAGCGGGTGGGACATAGACAATGAAAAACTGTTTTTT	CASSGWDIDNEKLFF
-	TRBV20-1	few	TRBJ2-1	TGCAGTGCTAGAATCTCCTACAATGAGCAGTTCTTC	CSARISYNEQFF
-	TRBV6-2/TRBV6-3	few	TRBJ2-1	TGTGCCAGCCTCGCCGGGACCTCCTACAATGAGCAGTTCTTC	CASLAGTSYNEQFF
-	TRBV4-1	many	TRBJ2-3	TGCGCCAGCAGCCCAGGAAGCCCTAGCACAGATACGCAGTATTTT	CASSPGSPSTDTQYF
TRBD1	TRBV7-2	many	TRBJ1-5	TGTGCCAGCGCCGCCGGGGACAGGGGTTATCAGCCCCAGCATTTT	CASAAGDRGYQPQHF
-	TRBV5-1	few	TRBJ2-4	TGCGCCAGCAGCTTGGCTCTGGCAGGAGAAAACATTCAGTACTTC	CASSLALAGENIQYF
-	TRBV6-2/TRBV6-3	-	TRBJ2-1	TGTGCCAGCAGTTACGCCATTAACAATGAGCAGTTCTTC	CASSYAINNEQFF
TRBD1	TRBV5-5	many	TRBJ2-3	TGTGCCAAATGGACAGGGATCACAGATACGCAGTATTTT	CAKWTGITDTQYF
-	TRBV6-4	-	TRBJ1-1	TGTGCCAGCAGTGGGGAGATGAACACTGAAGCTTTCTTT	CASSGEMNTEAFF
-	TRBV7-2	many	TRBJ2-2	TGTGCCAGCAGCTTAGGGCCATACGGCACCGGGGAGCTGTTTTTT	CASSLGPYGTGELFF
TRBD2	TRBV7-2	many	TRBJ2-1	TGTGCCAGCAGCCCGGACGCTAGCGGGGGGTACAATGAGCAGTTCTTC	CASSPDASGGYNEQFF
-	TRBV7-9	-	TRBJ2-2	TGTGCCAGCAGCTTAGTTGCCGAGGACACCGGGGAGCTGTTTTTT	CASSLVAEDTGELFF
-	TRBV7-6	-	TRBJ2-7	TGTGCCAGCAGCTCATCACCGGGACTTTCCTACGAGCAGTACTTC	CASSSSPGLSYEQYF
TRBD1	TRBV6-6	few	TRBJ2-5	TGTGCCAGCACTCCGGGACAGAGACTACAAGAGACCCAGTACTTC	CASTPGQRLQETQYF
-	TRBV3-1	few	TRBJ2-7	TGTGCCAGCAGCCAAGATGCGAGCTGGCGCGAGCAGTACTTC	CASSQDASWREQYF
-	TRBV20-1	many	TRBJ1-6	TGCAGTGCGATGGACCTCGGGCCGTTGGGACCCCTCCACTTT	CSAMDLGPLGPLHF
-	TRBV10-3	-	TRBJ2-1	TGTGCCATCAACCGGGACTTGGGGAACAATGAGCAGTTCTTC	CAINRDLGNNEQFF
-	TRBV30	-	TRBJ1-1	TGTGCCTGGAGGAAGACAGGCCTAACCACTGAAGCTTTCTTT	CAWRKTGLTTEAFF
-	TRBV5-5	-	TRBJ2-3	TGTGCCAGCAGCCTCACAGGGTTCCACACAGATACGCAGTATTTT	CASSLTGFHTDTQYF
-	TRBV7-6	once	TRBJ2-3	TGTGCCAGCAGCTACCGGAGTTACACAGATACGCAGTATTTT	CASSYRSYTDTQYF
-	TRBV4-3	-	TRBJ1-1	TGCGCCAGCAGCCAAGATCGGTGGCGGAATGAAGCTTTCTTT	CASSQDRWRNEAFF
TRBD1	TRBV20-1	many	TRBJ1-2	TGCAGTGCTAGAGTTACAGGGGGCGGCTATGGCTACACCTTC	CSARVTGGGYGYTF
TRBD2	TRBV9	few	TRBJ2-3	TGTGCCAGCAGCGTACTAGCGGGGGCCTCCACAGATACGCAGTATTTT	CASSVLAGASTDTQYF
-	TRBV7-9	few	TRBJ1-4	TGTGCCAGCAGCTTAGCCGGACCCCCCTGGAGGGAAAAACTGTTTTTT	CASSLAGPPWREKLFF
TRBD1	TRBV11-2	-	TRBJ2-3	TGTGCCAGCAGCAGGGGGACCTATTTGGACAGGGGGCACTCAGATACGCAGTATTTT	CASSRGTYLDRGHSDTQYF